Here is one T cell receptor (beta chain) with its context. The CDR3 is 16 amino acids. CDR1 is SGHRS and CDR2 is YFSETQ in the germline V gene. The V end was cut by 5 bases, the J end by 5 bases, with 22 bases between. The sample is drawn from a study of blood T cell repertoires in COVID-19. Study as a whole: Samples taken during acute and convalescent COVID-19 were collected in the United States, Italy and Spain.

Sequenced by immunoSEQ multiplex PCR; TCRdb stores in-frame clones only, minus some. The sample includes more than 150,000 clones, 80% to 90% of them seen just once. The clonotype originates from a man aged 55 to 70 with acute or convalescent COVID-19. The J gene is TRBJ1-2, the V gene TRBV5-1, with D unclear. The specimen sequenced was peripheral blood. CDR3 in amino acids: CASSHNDGSSSYGYTF. The DNA for the CDR3 is TGCGCCAGCAGTCATAACGATGGCAGTTCCTCGTATGGCTACACCTTC. Full variable domain (outside the CDR3, taken from reference TRBV5-1 and TRBJ1-2): KAGVTQTPRYLIKTRGQQVTLSCSPISGHRSVSWYQQTPGQGLQFLFEYFSETQRNKGNFPGRFSGRQFSNSRSEMNVSTLELGDSALYLCASSHNDGSSSYGYTFGSGTRLTVV.